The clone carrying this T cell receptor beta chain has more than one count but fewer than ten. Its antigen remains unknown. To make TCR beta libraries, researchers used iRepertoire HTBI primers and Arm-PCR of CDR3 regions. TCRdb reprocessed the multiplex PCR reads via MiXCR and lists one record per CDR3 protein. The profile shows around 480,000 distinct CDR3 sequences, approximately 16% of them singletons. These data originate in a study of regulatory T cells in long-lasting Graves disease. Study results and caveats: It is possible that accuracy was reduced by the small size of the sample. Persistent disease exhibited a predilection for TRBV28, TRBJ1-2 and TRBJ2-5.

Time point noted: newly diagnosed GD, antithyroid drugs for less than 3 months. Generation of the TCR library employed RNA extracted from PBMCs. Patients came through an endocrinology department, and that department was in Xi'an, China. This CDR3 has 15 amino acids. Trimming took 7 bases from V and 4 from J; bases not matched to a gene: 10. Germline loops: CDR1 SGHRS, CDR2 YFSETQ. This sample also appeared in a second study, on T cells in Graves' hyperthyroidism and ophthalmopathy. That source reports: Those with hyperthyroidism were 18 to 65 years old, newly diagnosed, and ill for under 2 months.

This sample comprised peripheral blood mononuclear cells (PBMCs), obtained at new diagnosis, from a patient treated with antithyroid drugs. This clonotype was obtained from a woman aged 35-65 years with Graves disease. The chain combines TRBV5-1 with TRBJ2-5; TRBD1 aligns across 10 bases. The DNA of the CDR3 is TGCGCCAGCTCCCTGTCCGGGACAGGGGTAGAGACCCAGTACTTC. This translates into CASSLSGTGVETQYF.